Following are 28 T cell receptor beta chains from one sample sequenced in a study of a mutant IDH1 vaccine in newly diagnosed glioma. Their cognate antigens are unknown. Time point meaning: week 35, safety follow-up. Each dose of the vaccine consisted of 300 ug of mutant IDH1 20-mer peptide, with topical imiquimod. Sequencing used immunoSEQ multiplex PCR; TCRdb keeps in-frame clones, though not all of them. The sample has 43,000 or so clones, about 92% seen once; the top ten hold approximately 2.5%. Sequenced here: PBMCs, sampled from a glioma patient whose treatment included an IDH1 peptide vaccine. These TCRs come from a man aged 45-65 years with glioma.

This sequence joins TRBV11-2 and TRBJ1-6, with 7 positions matching TRBD1. CDR1 and CDR2 (germline): SGHAT, FQNNGV. After removal of 1 base from V and 10 bases from J, the junction contained 7 bases not matched to a gene. This CDR3 has 15 residues. The CDR3 loop reads CASSLVWAGGSPLHF. The CDR3 bases are TGTGCCAGCAGCTTAGTTTGGGCAGGGGGATCACCCCTCCACTTT.

The chain is built from TRBV10-3 and TRBJ1-5; D gene unclear. Germline V gives CDR1 ENHRY, CDR2 SYGVKD. This CDR3 has 13 amino acids. The V end was cut by 6 bases, the J end by 0 bases, with 6 bases between. CDR3 loop: CAIRQDSNQPQHF. The DNA for the CDR3 is TGTGCCATCAGGCAGGATAGCAATCAGCCCCAGCATTTT.

V gene TRBV2 combines with J gene TRBJ1-1, with 7 bases lining up with TRBD1. This CDR3 comprises 12 residues. V gave up 7 bases and J gave up 4 bases; unmatched junction bases: 3. Germline assignment: CDR1 SNHLY and CDR2 FYNNEI. Here the CDR3 reads CASTPGGTEAFF. The CDR3 nucleotides read TGTGCCAGCACCCCAGGGGGCACTGAAGCTTTCTTT.

V is TRBV5-4 and J is TRBJ2-5; 8 nucleotides agree with TRBD2. Germline V gene sequence: CDR1 SGHNT, CDR2 YYREEE (reference sequence). The CDR3 is made up of 15 amino acids. V lost 4 bases, J lost 4 bases, and 9 bases stayed unmatched. The CDR3 nucleotides are TGTGCCAGCAGCGGGACTAGTCAATCATCAGAGACCCAGTACTTC. Protein: CASSGTSQSSETQYF.

The rearrangement uses TRBV11-2 and TRBJ2-3; TRBD2 matches 12 bases. V shed 3 bases and J 5 bases; nucleotides not matched to a gene: 6. The CDR3 runs to 16 residues. From germline, CDR1 is SGHAT and CDR2 FQNNGV. DNA of the CDR3: TGTGCCAGCAGCTTTCCTAGCGGGAGGGCGAGAGATACGCAGTATTTT. It encodes CASSFPSGRARDTQYF.

This sequence joins TRBV19 and TRBJ2-5, with 13 bases aligning to TRBD2. From germline, CDR1 is LNHDA and CDR2 SQIVND (reference sequence). V dropped 6 bases and J dropped 3; count of bases not matched to a gene: 7. CDR3 size: 16 residues. The CDR3, as DNA: TGTGCCAGTAGGCGGGGACTAGCGGGAACGGAAGAGACCCAGTACTTC. This encodes CASRRGLAGTEETQYF. Full variable domain (remainder filled in from reference TRBV19 and TRBJ2-5): DGGITQSPKYLFRKEGQNVTLSCEQNLNHDAMYWYRQDPGQGLRLIYYSQIVNDFQKGDIAEGYSVSREKKESFPLTVTSAQKNPTAFYLCASRRGLAGTEETQYFGPGTRLLVL.

V and J are TRBV30 and TRBJ2-7; a weak D match, TRBD1 (6 bases). The CDR3 consists of 14 residues. V was pared by 4 bases and J by 3 bases, with 16 bases between. Germline-derived CDR1 and CDR2 are GTSNPN and SVGIG (reference sequence). Written as DNA, the CDR3 is TGTGCCTGGAAGGATCGACAGGCGAACTACGAGCAGTACTTC. The encoded protein is CAWKDRQANYEQYF.

The J gene is TRBJ2-5, the V gene TRBV5-4; 11 bases match TRBD2. The CDR3 is made up of 17 amino acids. Looked up from germline, CDR1 is SGHNT and CDR2 is YYREEE (reference sequence). The ends lost 4 bases at V and 3 bases at J; junction bases unmatched: 11. CDR3 DNA sequence: TGTGCCAGCAGCCCTAGAGTAGCGGGGGGGCCTAAAGAGACCCAGTACTTC. This gives the protein CASSPRVAGGPKETQYF.

V gene TRBV10-3 combines with J gene TRBJ2-5, with 7 bases aligning to TRBD1. Germline CDR1 reads ENHRY; CDR2 reads SYGVKD. The junction had 5 bases not matched to a gene; V was cut back by 6 bases and J by 4 bases. The CDR3 length is 13 residues. The CDR3 spells CAIRETGLETQYF. The CDR3, as DNA: TGTGCCATCAGGGAGACAGGGCTAGAGACCCAGTACTTC.

This chain uses TRBV18 with TRBJ1-6; D is ambiguous. Germline V CDR1 and CDR2: KGHSH, LQKENI. The CDR3 totals 11 residues. The V gene lost 6 bases and the J gene lost 7 bases, with 4 bases spanning the gap. The CDR3 spells CASSSNSPLHF. The CDR3 region has the DNA TGTGCCAGCTCTTCGAATTCACCCCTCCACTTT.

The table lists this clone with a count of one. The chain combines TRBV5-1 with TRBJ1-1, with D possibly TRBD1 on 6 matching bases. The CDR3 contains 15 residues. Between the trimmed V and J ends, which lost 4 bases and 5 bases, there was a span of 18 bases. Germline V CDR1 and CDR2: SGHRS, YFSETQ. CDR3 DNA: TGCGCCAGCAGCCCGGGACACGTGGTAGGTACTGAAGCTTTCTTT. Residues: CASSPGHVVGTEAFF.

The chain is built from TRBV6-6 and TRBJ1-3; D is unclear. This CDR3 is 15 amino acids long. CDR1 is MNHNY and CDR2 is SVGAGI in the germline V gene (reference sequence). Trimming took 1 base from V and 0 from J, leaving 7 bases between them. This CDR3 is CASSYLGTSGNTIYF. In DNA form, the CDR3 reads TGTGCCAGCAGTTACTTAGGCACCTCTGGAAACACCATATATTTT.

The chain carries TRBV4-3 and TRBJ1-2; 8 nucleotides align to TRBD1. The CDR3 loop spans 17 amino acids. The junction had 13 bases not matched to a gene; V was cut back by 1 base and J by 6 bases. Germline V gene data show CDR1 as LGHNA and CDR2 as YSLEER. CDR3 protein: CASSQGWRQGSYDGYTF. The CDR3 nucleotides are TGCGCCAGCAGCCAAGGGTGGAGACAGGGGTCCTATGATGGCTACACCTTC.

V usage is TRBV5-1 and J usage is TRBJ2-1, with TRBD2 identical over 7 bases. V shed 4 bases and J 0 bases; nucleotides not matched to a gene: 10. Germline V gene sequence: CDR1 SGHRS, CDR2 YFSETQ. This CDR3 spans 17 amino acids. The CDR3 here is CASSKEAGLSSYNEQFF. CDR3 DNA: TGCGCCAGCAGCAAGGAAGCGGGGTTGAGCTCCTACAATGAGCAGTTCTTC.

CDR3 amino acids: CASSRLSVQETQYF. CDR3 nucleotide sequence: TGTGCCAGCAGTCGACTTTCCGTACAAGAGACCCAGTACTTC. This sequence joins TRBV2 and TRBJ2-5; D is ambiguous. This CDR3 comprises 14 residues. Trimming took off 5 bases at V and 2 bases at J, with 12 bases between the two ends. Looked up from germline, CDR1 is SNHLY and CDR2 is FYNNEI.

CDR3 protein: CASSKPTGSGYTF. In nucleotides, the CDR3 is TGTGCCAGCAGCAAGCCTACGGGTTCTGGCTACACCTTC. V and J are TRBV21-1 and TRBJ1-2. TRBV21-1 is deemed a pseudogene. CDR3 length: 13 residues.

The chain links TRBV7-8 to TRBJ2-2; D possibly matches TRBD1 or TRBD2 (6 bases each). With 8 bases removed from V and 4 bases from J, the gap between germline ends came to 20 bases. This CDR3 is built from 16 residues. The V gene's germline CDR1 is SGHVS and CDR2 FQNEAQ. In nucleotides, the CDR3 is TGTGCCAGCCCCCGGGGGAACAGGGTCGGCACCGGGGAGCTGTTTTTT. This translates into CASPRGNRVGTGELFF.

The V call is TRBV27, the J call TRBJ1-1; the match to TRBD1 covers 7 bases. In germline, CDR1 is MNHEY, CDR2 SMNVEV (reference sequence). Unmatched junction bases numbered 2, after V lost 3 bases and J lost 1 base. The CDR3 runs to 14 residues. CDR3 region: CASSLGQSNTEAFF. The DNA of the CDR3 is TGTGCCAGCAGTTTGGGACAGTCGAACACTGAAGCTTTCTTT.

This rearrangement joins TRBV10-3 to TRBJ1-2; D uncertain. Trimming took 2 bases from V and 0 from J, leaving 4 bases between them. Looked up from germline, CDR1 is ENHRY and CDR2 is SYGVKD. The CDR3 consists of 13 residues. The CDR3 nucleotides read TGTGCCATCAGTGAGACAGCTAACTATGGCTACACCTTC. This codes for CAISETANYGYTF.

V gene TRBV5-5 combines with J gene TRBJ1-5; no reliable D call. The V and J ends lost 0 bases and 0 bases respectively, with 7 bases between them. The CDR3 contains 15 residues. The V gene's germline CDR1 is SGHKS and CDR2 YYEKEE (reference sequence). CDR3 in amino acids: CASSLAGNSNQPQHF. The CDR3 nucleotides are TGTGCCAGCAGCTTGGCGGGAAATAGCAATCAGCCCCAGCATTTT. The full variable domain, its missing parts supplied by reference TRBV5-5 and TRBJ1-5, is DAGVTQSPTHLIKTRGQQVTLRCSPISGHKSVSWYQQVLGQGPQFIFQYYEKEERGRGNFPDRFSARQFPNYSSELNVNALLLGDSALYLCASSLAGNSNQPQHFGDGTRLSIL.

A note on this clone: At one boundary the junction diverges from the germline segment, which might be a read error. V gene TRBV28 combines with J gene TRBJ1-1; D gene unclear. The CDR3 is 14 amino acids. CDR1 MDHEN and CDR2 SYDVKM come from the germline V gene. CDR3 nucleotides: TGTGCCAGCAGCCAGCCGGGCCTGAACGCTGAAGCTTTCTTT. Encoded protein: CASSQPGLNAEAFF.

This clone was recorded only once. This chain uses TRBV15 with TRBJ2-7, with D possibly being TRBD1 or TRBD2 (5 bases each). This CDR3 has 16 residues. Germline lookup yields CDR1 LNHNV and CDR2 YYDKDF (reference sequence). V lost 2 bases, J lost 0 bases, and 14 bases lay in between. CDR3 residues: CATSRPGTLDSYEQYF. The CDR3 bases are TGTGCCACCAGCAGACCCGGGACGCTGGACTCCTACGAGCAGTACTTC. Full variable domain (outside the CDR3, taken from reference TRBV15 and TRBJ2-7): DAMVIQNPRYQVTQFGKPVTLSCSQTLNHNVMYWYQQKSSQAPKLLFHYYDKDFNNEADTPDNFQSRRPNTSFCFLDIRSPGLGDTAMYLCATSRPGTLDSYEQYFGPGTRLTVT.

The genes are TRBV5-5 and TRBJ1-2; D gene unclear. CDR1 is SGHKS and CDR2 is YYEKEE in the germline V gene (reference sequence). V was pared by 0 bases and J by 4 bases, with 1 base between. The CDR3 sequence is 11 residues long. The CDR3 here is CASSLAYGYTF. The CDR3 bases are TGTGCCAGCAGCTTGGCCTATGGCTACACCTTC.

Only one count was recorded for this clone. This chain joins TRBV7-9 and TRBJ2-7; TRBD1 or TRBD2 may be the D gene (5 bases each). V was cut by 2 bases and J by 4 bases, with 12 bases left in between. The CDR3 is 14 residues long. Germline V gives CDR1 SEHNR, CDR2 FQNEAQ (reference sequence). CDR3 coding DNA: TGTGCCAGCAGCTTACAGGGAGTGAGGTACGAGCAGTACTTC. Its protein product is CASSLQGVRYEQYF.

The chain recombines TRBV7-2 with TRBJ2-3; TRBD2 matches at 9 bases. The CDR3 is 18 amino acids. Germline V lookup: CDR1 SGHTA, CDR2 FQGNSA. Unmatched junction bases numbered 12, after V lost 1 base and J lost 4 bases. The CDR3 protein is CASSLGGRGGLYPDTQYF. For the CDR3, the DNA is TGTGCCAGCAGCTTAGGCGGGCGGGGGGGCCTTTACCCAGATACGCAGTATTTT.

The gene calls are TRBV5-5 and TRBJ1-4; maybe TRBD1 (5 bases). CDR3 size: 15 residues. CDR1 SGHKS and CDR2 YYEKEE come from the germline V gene (reference sequence). Trimming removed 0 bases at V and 5 bases at J, with 11 bases between. DNA of the CDR3: TGTGCCAGCAGCTTGGCGGGGACGGAGAATGAAAAACTGTTTTTT. It specifies CASSLAGTENEKLFF.

The rearrangement joins TRBV7-2 to TRBJ1-5; 7 nucleotides agree with TRBD1. Germline-derived CDR1 and CDR2 are SGHTA and FQGNSA. This CDR3 spans 15 amino acids. V gave up 3 bases and J gave up 3 bases; unmatched junction bases: 5. CDR3: CASSFSQGVNQPQHF. The CDR3 bases are TGTGCCAGCAGCTTTTCTCAGGGGGTCAATCAGCCCCAGCATTTT.

A note on this clone: One end of the junction fails to match germline, which may point to a read error. This chain uses TRBV29-1 with TRBJ2-2; D uncertain. Looked up from germline, CDR1 is SQVTM and CDR2 is ANQGSEA. The CDR3 is 12 amino acids. CDR3: CSAESDTGELFF. The CDR3 region has the DNA TGCAGCGCTGAAAGTGACACCGGGGAGCTGTTTTTT.